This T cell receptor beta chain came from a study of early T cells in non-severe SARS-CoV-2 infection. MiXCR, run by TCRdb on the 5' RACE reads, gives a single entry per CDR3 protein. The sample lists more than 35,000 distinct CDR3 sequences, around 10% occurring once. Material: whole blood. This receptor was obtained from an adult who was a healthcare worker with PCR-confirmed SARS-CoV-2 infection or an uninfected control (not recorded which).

CDR3 protein: CATSSLGGTEAFF. CDR3 DNA: TGTGCCACCAGCTCCCTGGGGGGCACTGAAGCTTTCTTT. This chain joins TRBV15 and TRBJ1-1; possibly TRBD1 for D (5 bases). Germline CDR1 reads LNHNV; CDR2 reads YYDKDF (reference sequence). The CDR3 covers 13 residues. Trimming stripped 5 bases from V and 4 bases from J, with 11 bases between. The full variable domain, in which reference TRBV15 and TRBJ1-1 provide the parts outside the CDR3, is DAMVIQNPRYQVTQFGKPVTLSCSQTLNHNVMYWYQQKSSQAPKLLFHYYDKDFNNEADTPDNFQSRRPNTSFCFLDIRSPGLGDTAMYLCATSSLGGTEAFFGQGTRLTVV.